The 22 T cell receptor beta chains below all came from one sample that was sequenced in a study of shared clonotypes between healthy human individuals. Libraries were prepared by immunoSEQ multiplex PCR; TCRdb keeps only in-frame clonotypes and omits some of them. This sample has 1,400,000 or so clones, with approximately 98.5% found just once. The sequenced material came from naive CD4+ T cells sorted from blood. Regarding subset: CD45RA+ positively selected. The receptors stem from a man under 40 in good health.

As for this clone: Within the sample, other DNA sequences also encode this same CDR3. The chain employs TRBV6-5 and TRBJ2-5; D gene ambiguous. This CDR3 region has 12 residues. CDR1 and CDR2 (germline): MNHEY, SVGAGI. V was trimmed by 2 bases and J by 5 bases, leaving 6 bases between them. The CDR3 bases are TGTGCCAGCAGTTACAGTCGGGAGACCCAGTACTTC. It encodes CASSYSRETQYF.

This chain connects TRBV12-5 to TRBJ1-2; TRBD1 might be the D (6 bases). Germline CDR1 LGHNT, CDR2 FRNRAP. The CDR3 length is 20 residues. Trimming shortened V by 2 bases and J by 4 bases, and 29 bases separated the two germline ends. This CDR3 is CASGLQTIPGERSSRYGYTF. The CDR3 nucleotides are TGTGCTAGTGGTTTGCAGACTATTCCAGGGGAAAGAAGCTCTCGCTATGGCTACACCTTC.

The rearrangement joins TRBV9 to TRBJ2-7; TRBD2 matches at 14 bases. Germline CDR1 and CDR2: SGDLS and YYNGEE. The J segment lost 3 bases and the V segment lost 3 bases, leaving 20 bases of the junction unmatched. CDR3 length: 21 amino acids. The CDR3 DNA reads TGTGCCAGCAGCGAGGGGACCTGGACTAGCGGGGGGTTTCCGTCTCTCTACGAGCAGTACTTC. This translates into CASSEGTWTSGGFPSLYEQYF.

This chain joins TRBV5-1 and TRBJ2-2; D uncertain. This CDR3 region has 13 residues. Germline V gives CDR1 SGHRS, CDR2 YFSETQ. V dropped 3 bases and J dropped 2 bases, with 5 bases sitting between them. The DNA of the CDR3 is TGCGCCAGCAGCTCGACTAACACCGGGGAGCTGTTTTTT. This gives the protein CASSSTNTGELFF.

The V and J genes are TRBV9 and TRBJ1-3; maybe TRBD1 (5 bases). The CDR3 sequence is 16 residues long. V lost 0 bases and J lost 1, with 11 bases in between. From germline, CDR1 is SGDLS and CDR2 YYNGEE. CDR3 nucleotide sequence: TGTGCCAGCAGCGTAGAGTTGAGGGGATCTGGAAACACCATATATTTT. Protein sequence: CASSVELRGSGNTIYF.

The chain couples TRBV7-8 to TRBJ2-6; tentative D call: TRBD2 (6 bases). Trimming cost V 5 bases and J 4 bases, with 12 bases left between them. Germline assignment: CDR1 SGHVS and CDR2 FQNEAQ. The CDR3 has 15 residues. CDR3 loop: CASSPQRGGANVLTF. As DNA, the CDR3 is TGTGCCAGCAGCCCCCAACGGGGGGGGGCCAACGTCCTGACTTTC.

This clone was found once. V is TRBV19 and J is TRBJ1-1; no clear D gene. The CDR3 is made up of 11 amino acids. Germline CDR1 and CDR2: LNHDA and SQIVND (reference sequence). Trimming cost V 7 bases and J 0 bases, with 3 bases left between them. The CDR3: CASILNTEAFF. CDR3 sequence (DNA): TGTGCCAGTATTCTGAACACTGAAGCTTTCTTT.

Regarding this clone: Additional DNA sequences in this sample encode the identical CDR3. This chain links TRBV11-2 with TRBJ1-1; D not certain. V lost 1 base and J lost 2, with 8 bases in between. This CDR3 is 14 amino acids long. CDR1 and CDR2 (germline): SGHAT, FQNNGV. The CDR3 loop reads CASSLGRQNTEAFF. The CDR3 region has the DNA TGTGCCAGCAGCTTAGGTCGCCAAAACACTGAAGCTTTCTTT.

The chain employs TRBV6-6 and TRBJ2-7, with D perhaps TRBD1 (6 bases). Trimming cost V 6 bases and J 2 bases, with 14 bases left between them. This CDR3 contains 14 residues. Germline CDR1 MNHNY, CDR2 SVGAGI (reference sequence). CDR3 sequence (DNA): TGTGCCAGCAGCAAATACAGGGCCACCTACGAGCAGTACTTC. It specifies CASSKYRATYEQYF.

This sequence joins TRBV6-5 and TRBJ1-1; D possibly corresponds to TRBD1 (5 bases). CDR1 MNHEY and CDR2 SVGAGI come from the germline V gene. The CDR3 spans 13 residues. V lost 7 bases to trimming and J lost 0 bases, with 9 bases between them. The DNA for the CDR3 is TGTGCCAGCAAGGGGAATATGAACACTGAAGCTTTCTTT. It codes for CASKGNMNTEAFF.

This clone was found once. The chain carries TRBV2 and TRBJ2-1; D uncertain. The CDR3 covers 16 residues. CDR1 and CDR2 from the germline V gene are SNHLY and FYNNEI. V was cut by 3 bases and J by 0 bases, with 12 bases left in between. CDR3 nucleotides: TGTGCCAGCAGTGAGTGGTTGGGGATCTCCTACAATGAGCAGTTCTTC. Protein product: CASSEWLGISYNEQFF.

The chain is built from TRBV7-9 and TRBJ1-1, with D uncertain. The V end lost 7 bases, the J end lost 0 bases, and 12 bases lay between the germline ends. Germline assignment: CDR1 SEHNR and CDR2 FQNEAQ (reference sequence). CDR3 length: 14 residues. The CDR3 sequence is CASNHLLMNTEAFF. CDR3 DNA: TGTGCCAGCAACCATCTACTCATGAACACTGAAGCTTTCTTT.

The chain links TRBV5-4 to TRBJ1-1; TRBD1 might be the D (5 bases). The CDR3 covers 16 residues. The germline V and J ends were trimmed by 4 bases and 0 bases, with 16 bases remaining between them. Per the germline V gene, CDR1 is SGHNT and CDR2 is YYREEE (reference sequence). Written as DNA, the CDR3 is TGTGCCAGCAGCGGAGGTGGCCGGACAATGAACACTGAAGCTTTCTTT. Translated, it gives CASSGGGRTMNTEAFF.

This chain connects TRBV27 to TRBJ2-5; 13 positions match TRBD2. V shed 6 bases, J shed 7 bases, and the junction held 8 bases outside the gene matches. Looked up from germline, CDR1 is MNHEY and CDR2 is SMNVEV (reference sequence). This CDR3 is built from 15 residues. CDR3 in DNA: TGTGCCAGCAGGGAACTAGCGGGAGGGCCTGGGACCCAGTACTTC. Translation: CASRELAGGPGTQYF.

This chain uses TRBV5-1 with TRBJ2-2, with TRBD2 as a possible D gene (6 bases). There are 17 residues in the CDR3. Trimming took off 4 bases at V and 3 bases at J, with 19 bases between the two ends. In germline, CDR1 is SGHRS, CDR2 YFSETQ. The DNA of the CDR3 is TGCGCCAGCAGCCCCGGGCCCGAGGGAGGTGACACCGGGGAGCTGTTTTTT. This codes for CASSPGPEGGDTGELFF.

V and J are TRBV7-2 and TRBJ2-5; D is ambiguous. The germline V gene encodes CDR1 SGHTA and CDR2 FQGNSA. V was trimmed by 1 base and J by 9 bases, leaving 21 bases between them. This CDR3 spans 16 amino acids. CDR3: CASSLVSFANPTAQYF. CDR3 in DNA: TGTGCCAGCAGCTTAGTATCGTTTGCGAACCCCACGGCCCAGTACTTC.

The chain couples TRBV28 to TRBJ1-5; TRBD1 is a possible D gene (5 bases). The CDR3 sequence is 15 residues long. Trimming cost V 4 bases and J 4 bases, with 14 bases left between them. From germline, CDR1 is MDHEN and CDR2 SYDVKM. The CDR3 DNA is TGTGCCAGCAGTTGGCCTAGGGGACTTAATCAGCCCCAGCATTTT. Translated, it gives CASSWPRGLNQPQHF.

This clone was recorded only once. In DNA, the CDR3 is TGTGCCAGCAGCCGTAAACTAGCGGGAGGGGGGAATGAGCAGTTCTTC. Residues: CASSRKLAGGGNEQFF. The chain joins TRBV7-9 to TRBJ2-1, with TRBD2 matching 13 bases. Germline trimming cut 5 bases from V and 7 bases from J; bases unmatched to any gene: 8. In germline, CDR1 is SEHNR, CDR2 FQNEAQ (reference sequence). The CDR3 is 16 residues long. Complete variable domain (other parts from reference TRBV7-9 and TRBJ2-1): DTGVSQNPRHKITKRGQNVTFRCDPISEHNRLYWYRQTLGQGPEFLTYFQNEAQLEKSRLLSDRFSAERPKGSFSTLEIQRTEQGDSAMYLCASSRKLAGGGNEQFFGPGTRLTVL.

V is TRBV6-1 and J is TRBJ2-7, with D possibly being TRBD2 (5 bases). V lost 10 bases and J 3 bases, leaving 19 bases between the germline ends. Germline loops: CDR1 MNHNS, CDR2 SASEGT. This CDR3 comprises 14 residues. The CDR3 reads CATSRADINYEQYF. The CDR3 coding sequence is TGTGCCACCTCTAGAGCGGATATCAACTACGAGCAGTACTTC.

The rearrangement uses TRBV27 and TRBJ2-7; TRBD2 aligns across 15 bases. In germline, CDR1 is MNHEY, CDR2 SMNVEV (reference sequence). There are 17 residues in the CDR3. The junction had 7 bases not matched to a gene; V was cut back by 5 bases and J by 2 bases. In nucleotides, the CDR3 is TGTGCCAGCAGTCCCGGACTAGCGGGAGGGCTCACCTACGAGCAGTACTTC. Translating gives CASSPGLAGGLTYEQYF.

The chain joins TRBV9 to TRBJ2-5; D gene ambiguous. V was pared by 0 bases and J by 8 bases, with 20 bases between. The CDR3 runs to 16 residues. The germline V gene encodes CDR1 SGDLS and CDR2 YYNGEE. CDR3 loop: CASSVGGRPDVGTQYF. The DNA of the CDR3 is TGTGCCAGCAGCGTAGGAGGACGGCCCGACGTGGGAACCCAGTACTTC. The entire variable domain, with the rest obtained from reference TRBV9 and TRBJ2-5, is as follows: DSGVTQTPKHLITATGQRVTLRCSPRSGDLSVYWYQQSLDQGLQFLIQYYNGEERAKGNILERFSAQQFPDLHSELNLSSLELGDSALYFCASSVGGRPDVGTQYFGPGTRLLVL.

Concerning this clone itself: One end of the junction does not line up with germline, which may come from a read error. The sample contains more than one DNA sequence encoding this CDR3. J is TRBJ2-1 and V is TRBV5-1, with no clear D. Germline CDR1 is SGHRS and CDR2 is YFSETQ. The CDR3 has 13 amino acids. This chain's CDR3 is CASSLDGYNEQFF. The CDR3 DNA follows: TGCGCCAGCAGTTTGGACGGGTACAATGAGCAGTTCTTC.